This TCR beta chain appears in the sequencing data of a study of blood T cell repertoires in COVID-19 (dated by TCRdb to the early 2020s). About the study as a whole: Samples covering the acute and convalescent phases of COVID-19 were provided by collaborators in the United States, Italy and Spain. Samples came from the ongoing ImmuneRACE study (first 160 participants) plus 1,254 subjects from 6 global collaborators. A de-identified subject ID, COVID-19 status, age in years and sex were almost always included in the sample metadata. Where available, HLA class I and class II types were obtained from metadata supplied by the sample provider rather than from assay-based typing. The prospective study material was composed of cDNA or gDNA derived from T cells, B-cell-depleted T cells, or PBMCs. The repertoires were released in a freely available public database intended as a resource for research on the immune response to SARS-CoV-2. The dataset comprised deeply sampled blood TCRbeta repertoires from subjects exposed to, actively infected with, or recovered from COVID-19. Broad study findings and their caveats: The quantity of clinical and demographic metadata differed by source and by participant and was supplied without curation.

Participants in the prospective study were aged about 18 to 95 years, lived in 20 to 30 United States geographic areas, and enrolled through a virtual design. To assign participants to cohorts, the prospective study relied on clinical history that participants themselves reported in a screening survey and a study questionnaire. In the prospective study, mobile phlebotomists collected whole blood, serum and a nasopharyngeal or oropharyngeal swab from each participant. Prospective study participants could optionally give additional blood draws and questionnaires over an approximately 2-month period. Before DNA extraction, blood samples from the prospective study were shipped at room temperature or frozen. This clone has only a few counts. What antigen it recognizes has not been identified. Base qualities were left out, and no much larger clone turns up one base away. The CDR3 holds 17 amino acids from the cysteine to the phenylalanine. The sequence is cut down to CDR3 DNA, 51 bases in frame from base 1. Taken from the germline V gene, the CDR1 and CDR2 loops are ENHRY and SYGVKD. V loses 0 bases, J loses 7 bases, and the germline ends lie 19 bases apart.

The immunoSEQ Assay, a bias-controlled multiplex PCR, was used to amplify TCRbeta CDR3 regions from genomic DNA. In the original analysis: Nucleated cell counts per sample were estimated from amplification of reference gene primers within the assay. To quantify the absolute abundance of each unique TCRbeta CDR3 rearrangement, sequence reads were collapsed and filtered. For each sample, productive Simpson clonality was calculated by taking the square root of Simpson's diversity index across productive rearrangements. Held by TCRdb, this immuneACCESS table contains in-frame sequences only and omits some clones. Under half of the omission traces to an unresolved V gene where checked; the cause of the rest is unknown. V and J calls and clone size are copied from that table; D and trimming were computed from the DNA. The sample table lists under 150,000 clones, approximately 81% of them with a count of one. The ten biggest clones cover 5.5% of the sample.

This sequence was found in a man in his forties with acute COVID-19. The material sequenced was PBMCs or T cells enriched from blood (not recorded which). The chain employs TRBV10-3 and TRBJ2-1; the D gene is possibly TRBD2, with 6 bases matching. Here is the DNA: TGTGCCATCAGTGAGTCGGTGACTAGAAGTCTGAGGAATGAGCAGTTCTTC. It translates to CAISESVTRSLRNEQFF.